The clone carrying this T cell receptor beta chain was found a few times. The antigen remains undetermined. Each donor was nominally healthy when sampled (though unrecorded immune exposures were likely). This specimen comes from a study of cytomegalovirus exposure and HLA in healthy donors. Study findings and constraints: More clonal expansion characterized HLA-associated TCR beta chains than equally common others in a later analysis.

60 Vbeta and 13 Jbeta primers were used in PCR. Measured with immunoSEQ multiplex PCR; TCRdb has only the in-frame clones, and not every one. The sample contains fewer than 250,000 clones, more than 65% of which appear only once. There are 14 residues in the CDR3. The sequence was obtained from a man aged 18 to 35 in good health and CMV-seronegative. Material for sequencing was PBMCs. The V gene is TRBV21-1, the J gene TRBJ2-1; the table names TRBD1, a call not compared with the DNA. TRBV21-1 is a documented pseudogene. This CDR3 reads CASAPGTGYNEQFF. CDR3 sequence (DNA): TGTGCCAGCGCCCCCGGGACAGGGTACAATGAGCAGTTCTTC.